The next 23 T cell receptor beta chains were all read from a single sample in a study of OX40 agonist ivuxolimab in advanced cancers. The protocol was immunoSEQ multiplex PCR, while the TCRdb copy is restricted to in-frame clones and leaves out a portion. Of about 16,000 clones in the sample, around nine tenths were seen once. Sequenced material: CD4+ or CD8+ T cells sorted from blood, taken in a trial of the OX40 agonist ivuxolimab. The source is an adult with an advanced solid tumor such as melanoma, head and neck, liver or kidney cancer.

This chain joins TRBV28 and TRBJ2-7; TRBD1 matches 8 bases. CDR1 is MDHEN and CDR2 is SYDVKM in the germline V gene. CDR3 length: 14 residues. V shed 5 bases, J shed 3 bases, and the junction held 6 bases outside the gene matches. The CDR3 protein is CASSKTGALYEQYF. CDR3 sequence (DNA): TGTGCCAGCAGTAAGACAGGGGCTCTCTACGAGCAGTACTTC.

The rearrangement joins TRBV30 to TRBJ1-5, with TRBD1 matching 9 bases. V lost 1 base, J lost 11 bases, and 12 bases stayed unmatched. This CDR3 spans 15 amino acids. The V gene's germline CDR1 is GTSNPN and CDR2 SVGIG (reference sequence). CDR3 sequence reads: CAWSDAGTGFLSQHF. CDR3 bases: TGTGCCTGGAGTGACGCCGGGACAGGGTTTTTGTCCCAGCATTTT.

CDR3: CASSYSPVTEAFF. CDR3 coding DNA: TGTGCCAGCAGTTACTCACCGGTCACTGAAGCTTTCTTT. The rearrangement links TRBV6-5 to TRBJ1-1; no clear D. CDR3 length equals 13 residues. CDR1 MNHEY and CDR2 SVGAGI come from the germline V gene. The V gene lost 0 bases and the J gene lost 4 bases, with 6 bases spanning the gap.

The genes are TRBV7-9 and TRBJ2-7; D possibly matches TRBD1 or TRBD2 (5 bases each). Germline V gene data show CDR1 as SEHNR and CDR2 as FQNEAQ (reference sequence). The CDR3 has 15 amino acids. V shed 1 base and J shed 2 bases, with 12 bases lying between them. The CDR3 here is CASSLGDQWAYEQYF. The CDR3, as DNA: TGTGCCAGCAGCTTAGGGGACCAGTGGGCCTACGAGCAGTACTTC. The complete variable domain, with remaining parts taken from reference TRBV7-9 and TRBJ2-7, reads DTGVSQNPRHKITKRGQNVTFRCDPISEHNRLYWYRQTLGQGPEFLTYFQNEAQLEKSRLLSDRFSAERPKGSFSTLEIQRTEQGDSAMYLCASSLGDQWAYEQYFGPGTRLTVT.

The genes are TRBV5-4 and TRBJ2-1; D is unclear. The CDR3 is 16 amino acids. Looked up from germline, CDR1 is SGHNT and CDR2 is YYREEE (reference sequence). V lost 2 bases and J 8 bases, leaving 20 bases between the germline ends. DNA of the CDR3: TGTGCCAGCAGCTTAGACCCGGATCCCGTGACGGATGAGCAGTTCTTC. Protein: CASSLDPDPVTDEQFF.

J is TRBJ1-1 and V is TRBV19; D remains unclear. This CDR3 comprises 14 residues. Trimming removed 1 base from V and 1 base from J, with 7 bases in between. Germline loops: CDR1 LNHDA, CDR2 SQIVND (reference sequence). The CDR3 DNA reads as TGTGCCAGTAGTATAGGGGGTCCGAACACTGAAGCTTTCTTT. Its translation: CASSIGGPNTEAFF.

J is TRBJ2-2 and V is TRBV7-6, with D possibly being TRBD2 (6 bases). Germline V CDR1 and CDR2: SGHVS, FNYEAQ. There are 15 residues in the CDR3. The V gene lost 5 bases and the J gene lost 2 bases, with 12 bases spanning the gap. CDR3 region: CASSLGTQNTGELFF. The CDR3 region has the DNA TGTGCCAGCAGCCTCGGGACTCAAAACACCGGGGAGCTGTTTTTT.

This clone ranks as large. The rearrangement joins TRBV28 to TRBJ2-7; TRBD2 matches at 7 bases. Germline V lookup: CDR1 MDHEN, CDR2 SYDVKM. Losses at the gene ends were 6 bases for V and 6 bases for J; bases not matched to a gene: 11. CDR3 size: 14 residues. The CDR3, as DNA: TGTGCCAGCAGGGTGTTGTCGGGGGGTAGCGAGCAGTACTTC. Protein product: CASRVLSGGSEQYF.

This clone came up a few times. The chain couples TRBV10-2 to TRBJ2-1, with D perhaps TRBD1 (6 bases). The CDR3 runs 15 residues. The ends were cut back, 4 bases at V and 1 base at J, with 11 bases in the middle. CDR1 and CDR2 (germline): WSHSY, SAAADI. In nucleotides, the CDR3 is TGCGCCAGCAGTGCCCTGACAGGTTCCTACAATGAGCAGTTCTTC. This sequence encodes CASSALTGSYNEQFF.

This clone is a singleton in its sample. The chain is built from TRBV5-1 and TRBJ2-7; a possible D gene is TRBD2 (5 bases). Trimming took off 3 bases at V and 2 bases at J, with 21 bases between the two ends. The CDR3 loop spans 17 amino acids. The V gene's germline CDR1 is SGHRS and CDR2 YFSETQ. The CDR3 sequence is CASSSATTGIVPYEQYF. CDR3 sequence (DNA): TGCGCCAGCAGCTCCGCTACCACCGGGATCGTTCCCTACGAGCAGTACTTC.

The chain links TRBV2 to TRBJ1-1; D unresolved. With 3 bases removed from V and 7 bases from J, the gap between germline ends came to 12 bases. CDR3 length equals 13 residues. CDR1 and CDR2 (germline): SNHLY, FYNNEI. CDR3 sequence (DNA): TGTGCCAGCAGTGAGGGAGACGGCGTTGAAGCTTTCTTT. Protein product: CASSEGDGVEAFF.

V usage is TRBV9 and J usage is TRBJ2-1, with D possibly matching TRBD2 (5 bases). Germline V CDR1 and CDR2: SGDLS, YYNGEE. Trimming cost V 7 bases and J 5 bases, with 19 bases left between them. CDR3 length: 15 amino acids. This chain's CDR3 is CASLPPGPTNNEQFF. The CDR3, as DNA: TGTGCCAGCCTCCCACCGGGTCCGACTAACAATGAGCAGTTCTTC.

The chain's CDR3 is CASSVDVMGNTIYF. DNA of the CDR3: TGTGCCAGCAGCGTAGACGTTATGGGAAACACCATATATTTT. The chain combines TRBV9 with TRBJ1-3; D is ambiguous. Trimming took 0 bases from V and 4 from J, leaving 8 bases between them. In germline, CDR1 is SGDLS, CDR2 YYNGEE. CDR3 length: 14 residues.

The V and J genes are TRBV14 and TRBJ2-2, with D possibly being TRBD2 (6 bases). The length of the CDR3 is 16 residues. Germline CDR1 SGHDN, CDR2 FVKESK. Between the trimmed V and J ends, which lost 1 base and 5 bases, there was a span of 14 bases. In nucleotides, the CDR3 is TGTGCCAGCAGCCAAGGGTCGGGAGTGATGACCGGGGAGCTGTTTTTT. It encodes CASSQGSGVMTGELFF.

The V and J genes are TRBV29-1 and TRBJ2-7; no clear D gene. Germline V CDR1 and CDR2: SQVTM, ANQGSEA. This CDR3 has 12 residues. Trimming cost V 3 bases and J 2 bases, with 8 bases left between them. In DNA, the CDR3 is TGCAGCGTTGAGTACGGTCCCTACGAGCAGTACTTC. Its protein is CSVEYGPYEQYF.

V usage is TRBV19 and J usage is TRBJ2-7; TRBD2 matches 9 bases. This CDR3 spans 15 amino acids. Per the germline V gene, CDR1 is LNHDA and CDR2 is SQIVND (reference sequence). The J segment lost 0 bases and the V segment lost 3 bases, leaving 3 bases of the junction unmatched. CDR3 protein: CASSMYSGSSYEQYF. CDR3 nucleotide sequence: TGTGCCAGTAGTATGTATAGCGGGAGCTCCTACGAGCAGTACTTC.

This clone is labeled as medium-sized. The rearrangement joins TRBV6-8 to TRBJ2-3; D gene unclear. The CDR3 is 11 residues long. Germline-derived CDR1 and CDR2 are MNHGY and SAAAGT. Between the trimmed V and J ends, which lost 5 bases and 8 bases, there was a span of 8 bases. CDR3 sequence reads: CASSDLGTQYF. The CDR3 DNA reads TGTGCCAGCAGTGACCTGGGTACGCAGTATTTT.

J is TRBJ2-7 and V is TRBV11-2, with D unresolved. Germline V gene data show CDR1 as SGHAT and CDR2 as FQNNGV. V was shortened by 1 base and J by 0 bases, with 10 bases between the two germline ends. This CDR3 spans 15 amino acids. Here the CDR3 reads CASSLGYGSSYEQYF. CDR3 nucleotide sequence: TGTGCCAGCAGCTTAGGTTATGGCAGCTCCTACGAGCAGTACTTC.

This chain links TRBV30 with TRBJ1-1, with TRBD1 matching 7 bases. This CDR3 contains 15 residues. V trimming: 0 bases; J trimming: 6 bases; junction bases outside the gene matches: 10. The germline V gene has CDR1 GTSNPN and CDR2 SVGIG (reference sequence). CDR3 DNA: TGTGCCTGGAGTGTAAGGGGGCCGAGGAGGGCTGAAGCTTTCTTT. The encoded protein is CAWSVRGPRRAEAFF.

This clone was found once. The gene calls are TRBV28 and TRBJ2-1; the D is unclear. The CDR3 totals 15 residues. Trimming shortened V by 5 bases and J by 0 bases, and 11 bases separated the two germline ends. Germline values: CDR1 MDHEN, CDR2 SYDVKM. The CDR3 here is CASSDGSVSYNEQFF. The CDR3 bases are TGTGCCAGCAGTGACGGGTCAGTCTCCTACAATGAGCAGTTCTTC.

The sample holds one count of this clone. The V call is TRBV7-9, the J call TRBJ2-3; D gene unclear. Trimming stripped 7 bases from V and 6 bases from J, with 20 bases between. The CDR3 has 15 residues. Germline V gene data show CDR1 as SEHNR and CDR2 as FQNEAQ (reference sequence). CDR3 amino acids: CASNEEVLDTDTQYF. The CDR3 nucleotides are TGTGCCAGCAACGAAGAGGTGCTAGACACGGATACGCAGTATTTT. The entire variable domain, with the rest obtained from reference TRBV7-9 and TRBJ2-3, is as follows: DTGVSQNPRHKITKRGQNVTFRCDPISEHNRLYWYRQTLGQGPEFLTYFQNEAQLEKSRLLSDRFSAERPKGSFSTLEIQRTEQGDSAMYLCASNEEVLDTDTQYFGPGTRLTVL.

The chain has TRBV6-1 and TRBJ2-7, with 9 positions matching TRBD1. This CDR3 is built from 13 residues. With V trimmed by 8 bases and J by 1 base, 3 bases remained unmatched. Germline CDR1 and CDR2: MNHNS and SASEGT. In DNA form, the CDR3 reads TGTGCCAGCCGACAGGGGGAGTCCTACGAGCAGTACTTC. It specifies CASRQGESYEQYF.

This clone was seen a few times. V is TRBV27 and J is TRBJ2-7, with 13 bases matching TRBD2. J lost 7 bases, V lost 6 bases, and 12 bases had no gene match. The CDR3 is made up of 16 amino acids. Germline V gene sequence: CDR1 MNHEY, CDR2 SMNVEV (reference sequence). The CDR3 coding sequence is TGTGCCAGCAGCCAATTTGGACTAGCGGGAGCCATGGAGCAGTACTTC. It is translated as CASSQFGLAGAMEQYF.